These 10 T cell receptor beta chains share one sample of origin, sequenced in a study of CD8+CD57+ T cells in acquired aplastic anemia (dated 2018 in TCRdb). The sample was run on an Illumina HiSeq 2000. TCR beta VDJ combination and CDR3 sequence profiling used genomic DNA as the template. TCRdb passed the public sequencing reads through fastp at Q25 and MiXCR, retaining productive beta sequences. One record per CDR3 amino acid sequence lists the most common genes and DNA. The sample data list approximately 220,000 distinct CDR3 sequences, and roughly 50% of these were observed just once. Jointly, the top ten make up less than 20% of the sample. Flow cytometry had shown CD8+CD57+ cell expansion in the patients selected for sequencing. Specimen: sorted CD4+, CD8+, or CD8+CD57+ T cells (not recorded which) from PBMCs. The receptors were sampled from a human donor with aplastic anemia.

Ten or more counts support this clonotype. V gene TRBV9 combines with J gene TRBJ1-3, with TRBD1 as a possible D gene (6 bases). Germline V gives CDR1 SGDLS, CDR2 YYNGEE. The V and J ends lost 3 bases and 9 bases respectively, with 16 bases between them. CDR3 length: 14 residues. The CDR3 nucleotides are TGTGCCAGCAGCGGTATTCCAGGGGAGAGCACCATATATTTT. It is translated as CASSGIPGESTIYF.

This clonotype was seen a single time. The rearrangement links TRBV7-8 to TRBJ2-7, with D possibly being TRBD1 (6 bases). The CDR3 length is 12 residues. Trimming removed 8 bases at V and 7 bases at J, with 15 bases between. Per the germline V gene, CDR1 is SGHVS and CDR2 is FQNEAQ. Written as DNA, the CDR3 is TGTGCCAGCGAACAGGGTTCGGGAGAGCAGTACTTC. Residues: CASEQGSGEQYF.

As to this clonotype: Relative to the germline gene, one junction end is altered; a read error may explain this. The V and J genes are TRBV5-1 and TRBJ1-1; 7 positions agree with TRBD1. This CDR3 has 15 residues. Per the germline V gene, CDR1 is SGHRS and CDR2 is YFSETQ. CDR3: CARSLGNDRVIEAFF. CDR3 DNA: TGTGCCAGAAGCTTGGGGAACGACAGGGTAATTGAAGCTTTCTTT.

This clonotype was counted at least ten times. The genes are TRBV12-3 or TRBV12-4 and TRBJ1-4; a possible D gene is TRBD1 (5 bases). The length of the CDR3 is 13 residues. With 5 bases removed from V and 7 bases from J, the gap between germline ends came to 11 bases. CDR3 sequence (DNA): TGTGCCAGCAGTCGATCGAGGGGTGAAAAACTGTTTTTT. This sequence encodes CASSRSRGEKLFF.

At least ten counts were recorded for this clonotype. The genes are TRBV5-6 and TRBJ1-1; TRBD1 is a possible D gene (5 bases). Germline V gene sequence: CDR1 SGHDT, CDR2 YYEEEE. The length of the CDR3 is 15 residues. Deletions cut 4 bases from V and 4 bases from J, with 17 bases between. The CDR3 bases are TGTGCCAGCAGCCCCGATTCGGGGGGTGGCACTGAAGCTTTCTTT. Translating gives CASSPDSGGGTEAFF.

The chain links TRBV7-3 to TRBJ2-3, with TRBD2 identical over 7 bases. The CDR3 spans 15 residues. CDR1 and CDR2 from the germline V gene are SGHTA and FQGTGA. Trimming cost V 2 bases and J 11 bases; bases outside gene matches: 13. Written as DNA, the CDR3 is TGTGCCAGCAGCTTAGACAGCGGGACCTACAATGAGCAGTATTTT. This codes for CASSLDSGTYNEQYF.

The chain employs TRBV10-3 and TRBJ1-1, with D uncertain. The V end was cut by 0 bases, the J end by 2 bases, with 13 bases between. This CDR3 has 16 amino acids. Germline values: CDR1 ENHRY, CDR2 SYGVKD. The CDR3 loop is CAISESASTSNTEAFF. CDR3 DNA sequence: TGTGCCATCAGTGAGTCGGCCAGCACCTCTAACACTGAAGCTTTCTTT.

The V gene is TRBV6-5, the J gene TRBJ1-4; D unclear. CDR1 and CDR2 from the germline V gene are MNHEY and SVGAGI. V lost 0 bases and J lost 0, with 20 bases in between. The CDR3 has 20 amino acids. The CDR3 loop is CASSYSISRPYGATNEKLFF. CDR3 sequence (DNA): TGTGCCAGCAGTTACTCGATATCAAGGCCTTACGGCGCAACTAATGAAAAACTGTTTTTT.

This clonotype was found many times. The chain has TRBV7-3 and TRBJ2-5; weak D call: TRBD2 (7 bases). The CDR3 spans 15 residues. Trimming cost V 2 bases and J 4 bases, with 14 bases left between them. Germline V gives CDR1 SGHTA, CDR2 FQGTGA. CDR3 region: CASSLLGGPGETQYF. The CDR3 nucleotides read TGTGCCAGCAGCTTATTGGGGGGGCCGGGAGAGACCCAGTACTTC.

J is TRBJ2-3 and V is TRBV10-1, with TRBD2 matching over 14 bases. Germline CDR1 is WNHNN and CDR2 is SYGVQD (reference sequence). The CDR3 runs 19 residues. Unmatched junction bases numbered 9, after V lost 1 base and J lost 3 bases. This chain's CDR3 is CASSECGLAGGLRTDTQYF. The CDR3 DNA sequence: TGCGCCAGCAGTGAGTGCGGACTAGCGGGGGGTCTGAGGACAGATACGCAGTATTTT.